Presented here are 27 T cell receptor beta chains from one specimen sequenced in a study of OX40 agonist ivuxolimab in advanced cancers. This table comes from immunoSEQ multiplex PCR, and its TCRdb copy is limited to in-frame clones, with some not included. The profile shows 60,000 to 85,000 clones, about three quarters of them singletons. Sequencing used CD4+ or CD8+ T cells sorted from blood, obtained in a trial of the OX40 agonist ivuxolimab. These receptors were obtained from an adult with an advanced solid tumor such as melanoma, head and neck, liver or kidney cancer.

The chain is built from TRBV4-2 and TRBJ1-2; 8 bases agree with TRBD1. CDR3 length equals 17 residues. Per the germline V gene, CDR1 is LGHNA and CDR2 is YNFKEQ. After removal of 2 bases from V and 7 bases from J, the junction contained 15 bases not matched to a gene. The CDR3 DNA reads as TGTGCCAGCAGCCAAAGGCAGGGGGCGCAAGTCCTGGGTGGCTACACCTTC. Protein: CASSQRQGAQVLGGYTF.

This sequence joins TRBV2 and TRBJ1-5, with D maybe TRBD1 (6 bases). This CDR3 is 15 amino acids long. Germline CDR1 is SNHLY and CDR2 is FYNNEI. Trimming shortened V by 6 bases and J by 3 bases, and 15 bases separated the two germline ends. The CDR3 sequence is CASSRRQDVNQPQHF. In nucleotides, the CDR3 is TGTGCCAGCAGCCGCAGACAGGATGTCAATCAGCCCCAGCATTTT.

The chain has TRBV5-1 and TRBJ1-1; D call uncertain. Trimming took 0 bases from V and 0 from J, leaving 15 bases between them. Per germline, CDR1 SGHRS and CDR2 YFSETQ. The CDR3 extends over 17 amino acids. CDR3 bases: TGCGCCAGCAGCTTGGGCTCCCGTTCCAGGATGAACACTGAAGCTTTCTTT. Translating it yields CASSLGSRSRMNTEAFF.

DNA for the CDR3: TGTGCCAGCAGTAACGGACTAGGCTACAATGAGCAGTTCTTC. Translation: CASSNGLGYNEQFF. The rearrangement joins TRBV6-6 to TRBJ2-1, with 7 positions matching TRBD2. CDR1 and CDR2 (germline): MNHNY, SVGAGI (reference sequence). V lost 5 bases to trimming and J lost 3 bases; unmatched junction nucleotides: 4. CDR3 length equals 14 residues.

The J gene is TRBJ2-6, the V gene TRBV6-1; D gene uncertain. CDR3 length equals 15 residues. The germline V and J ends were trimmed by 0 bases and 3 bases, with 6 bases remaining between them. The germline V gene encodes CDR1 MNHNS and CDR2 SASEGT. CDR3 nucleotide sequence: TGTGCCAGCAGTGAAGCTGGGTTTGGGGCCAACGTCCTGACTTTC. Translating gives CASSEAGFGANVLTF.

The gene calls are TRBV12-5 and TRBJ2-2; TRBD2 agrees at 8 bases. J was trimmed by 0 bases and V by 0 bases; bases with no gene match: 3. The CDR3 is 17 amino acids. Germline CDR1 is LGHNT and CDR2 is FRNRAP. DNA of the CDR3: TGTGCTAGTGGTTTGGTGGAGGGACTAGCGAACACCGGGGAGCTGTTTTTT. Encoded protein: CASGLVEGLANTGELFF.

V gene TRBV5-1 combines with J gene TRBJ2-7; no firm D call. The CDR3 has 17 residues. V lost 4 bases to trimming and J lost 0 bases, with 20 bases between them. Germline CDR1 SGHRS, CDR2 YFSETQ. CDR3 nucleotide sequence: TGCGCCAGCAGCCTGGCGGTCAGTACAGTAGTCTCCTACGAGCAGTACTTC. Translated, it gives CASSLAVSTVVSYEQYF.

The chain combines TRBV18 with TRBJ2-2; TRBD1 aligns across 9 bases. The CDR3 covers 17 residues. The J segment lost 4 bases and the V segment lost 2 bases, leaving 8 bases of the junction unmatched. Looked up from germline, CDR1 is KGHSH and CDR2 is LQKENI. DNA for the CDR3: TGTGCCAGCTCACCAAGTCTTACGGACAGGGGCACCGGGGAGCTGTTTTTT. Amino acids: CASSPSLTDRGTGELFF. The full variable domain, rest sourced from reference TRBV18 and TRBJ2-2, is NAGVMQNPRHLVRRRGQEARLRCSPMKGHSHVYWYRQLPEEGLKFMVYLQKENIIDESGMPKERFSAEFPKEGPSILRIQQVVRGDSAAYFCASSPSLTDRGTGELFFGEGSRLTVL.

The rearrangement links TRBV2 to TRBJ2-5; 10 nucleotides agree with TRBD2. V trimming: 2 bases; J trimming: 5 bases; junction bases outside the gene matches: 8. CDR1 SNHLY and CDR2 FYNNEI come from the germline V gene. The CDR3 totals 16 residues. The CDR3 loop reads CASSESLAGVRETQYF. CDR3 DNA sequence: TGTGCCAGCAGTGAATCTCTAGCGGGAGTTCGGGAGACCCAGTACTTC.

The table lists this clone with many counts. The rearrangement joins TRBV10-3 to TRBJ2-2; 7 bases map to TRBD1. The V and J ends lost 0 bases and 1 base, in that order; junction bases with no gene match: 2. Germline V CDR1 and CDR2: ENHRY, SYGVKD. This CDR3 spans 16 amino acids. The CDR3 sequence is CAISESRTGNTGELFF. The CDR3 DNA is TGTGCCATCAGTGAGTCGAGGACAGGGAACACCGGGGAGCTGTTTTTT.

This chain's CDR3 is CASSQEDYGYTF. The CDR3 region has the DNA TGCGCCAGCAGCCAAGAGGACTATGGCTACACCTTC. The J gene is TRBJ1-2, the V gene TRBV4-1, with D unclear. The ends were cut back, 0 bases at V and 3 bases at J, with 2 bases in the middle. CDR1 and CDR2 (germline): MGHRA, YSYEKL. The CDR3 is made up of 12 amino acids.

The chain uses TRBV27 and TRBJ2-5; perhaps TRBD2 as D (5 bases). Trimming removed 6 bases at V and 4 bases at J, with 18 bases between. CDR1 is MNHEY, CDR2 SMNVEV, per germline (reference sequence). This CDR3 has 15 residues. The CDR3 loop reads CASSLVRVEGETQYF. CDR3 nucleotides: TGTGCCAGCAGCTTGGTTAGGGTTGAGGGAGAGACCCAGTACTTC.

The chain uses TRBV7-9 and TRBJ1-6, with D maybe TRBD1 (5 bases). The CDR3 consists of 16 residues. Trimming took 1 base from V and 5 from J, leaving 12 bases between them. CDR1 is SEHNR, CDR2 FQNEAQ, per germline (reference sequence). The CDR3: CASSLEGAADNSPLHF. In DNA form, the CDR3 reads TGTGCCAGCAGCTTAGAAGGGGCAGCAGATAATTCACCCCTCCACTTT.

This chain uses TRBV11-3 with TRBJ2-2; 8 nucleotides match TRBD1. Trimming removed 3 bases from V and 4 bases from J; junction bases left unmatched: 1. CDR1 is SGHNT and CDR2 is YENEEA in the germline V gene. The CDR3 has 14 residues. CDR3 residues: CASSLGQATGELFF. The CDR3 coding sequence is TGTGCCAGCAGCTTGGGACAGGCCACCGGGGAGCTGTTTTTT. Filled out from reference TRBV11-3 and TRBJ2-2, the complete variable domain reads EAGVVQSPRYKIIEKKQPVAFWCNPISGHNTLYWYLQNLGQGPELLIRYENEEAVDDSQLPKDRFSAERLKGVDSTLKIQPAELGDSAVYLCASSLGQATGELFFGEGSRLTVL.

V is TRBV10-3 and J is TRBJ2-7, with 7 positions matching TRBD2. This CDR3 spans 14 amino acids. Germline values: CDR1 ENHRY, CDR2 SYGVKD. J lost 6 bases, V lost 6 bases, and 11 bases had no gene match. CDR3 amino acids: CAISLEGGNSEQYF. The CDR3 nucleotides read TGTGCCATCAGCTTAGAGGGAGGGAATTCCGAGCAGTACTTC.

This chain uses TRBV5-1 with TRBJ1-1; D is perhaps TRBD1 (5 bases). V was cut by 9 bases and J by 0 bases, with 12 bases left in between. The CDR3 loop spans 13 amino acids. Germline V gene data show CDR1 as SGHRS and CDR2 as YFSETQ. The CDR3 DNA sequence: TGCGCCACCCGTTTGGGGGTGAACACTGAAGCTTTCTTT. Its protein is CATRLGVNTEAFF. Together with reference TRBV5-1 and TRBJ1-1, the CDR3 gives the full variable domain: KAGVTQTPRYLIKTRGQQVTLSCSPISGHRSVSWYQQTPGQGLQFLFEYFSETQRNKGNFPGRFSGRQFSNSRSEMNVSTLELGDSALYLCATRLGVNTEAFFGQGTRLTVV.

This chain joins TRBV6-5 and TRBJ2-1; D remains unclear. Deletions cut 0 bases from V and 6 bases from J, with 3 bases between. Germline V gene lookup returns CDR1 MNHEY and CDR2 SVGAGI. The CDR3 loop spans 12 amino acids. The CDR3 nucleotides read TGTGCCAGCAGTTACTCAGGCAATGAGCAGTTCTTC. Translation gives CASSYSGNEQFF.

This clone was seen repeatedly, ten times or more. This sequence joins TRBV30 and TRBJ1-2, with D hard to call. Germline loops: CDR1 GTSNPN, CDR2 SVGIG (reference sequence). CDR3 length equals 12 residues. Trimming removed 5 bases at V and 2 bases at J, with 9 bases between. CDR3: CAWSQINYGYTF. Written as DNA, the CDR3 is TGTGCCTGGTCTCAGATAAACTATGGCTACACCTTC.

The chain recombines TRBV5-8 with TRBJ2-7; D might be TRBD1 or TRBD2, each matching 6 bases. This CDR3 has 15 amino acids. Trimming took off 2 bases at V and 4 bases at J, with 16 bases between the two ends. Germline assignment: CDR1 SGHTS and CDR2 YDEGEE. CDR3 coding DNA: TGTGCCAGCAGCTTTAAGCCGGGGGCCCCTTACGAGCAGTACTTC. Amino acids: CASSFKPGAPYEQYF.

The V call is TRBV15, the J call TRBJ1-4, with D possibly TRBD1 on 6 matching bases. Per the germline V gene, CDR1 is LNHNV and CDR2 is YYDKDF (reference sequence). The V gene lost 3 bases and the J gene lost 3 bases, with 8 bases spanning the gap. The CDR3 loop spans 14 amino acids. DNA for the CDR3: TGTGCCACCAGCAGGGACAGAGCTAATGAAAAACTGTTTTTT. The encoded protein is CATSRDRANEKLFF.

This rearrangement joins TRBV5-1 to TRBJ2-6; a weak D match, TRBD2 (8 bases). Trimming removed 7 bases at V and 1 base at J, with 15 bases between. The CDR3 is made up of 16 amino acids. The germline gives CDR1 SGHRS, CDR2 YFSETQ. CDR3 in DNA: TGCGCCAGCCGGGAGGGGGCGAAGTCTGGGGCCAACGTCCTGACTTTC. It encodes CASREGAKSGANVLTF.

This clone is a singleton in its sample. This chain links TRBV30 with TRBJ1-1; no definite D call. This CDR3 has 14 amino acids. V dropped 2 bases and J dropped 4 bases, with 14 bases sitting between them. From germline, CDR1 is GTSNPN and CDR2 SVGIG (reference sequence). CDR3 in amino acids: CAWSFFNGVTEAFF. The CDR3 DNA is TGTGCCTGGAGTTTTTTTAATGGAGTCACTGAAGCTTTCTTT.

The chain employs TRBV5-8 and TRBJ2-7; 12 bases align to TRBD1. The CDR3 extends over 17 amino acids. V trimming: 2 bases; J trimming: 2 bases; junction bases outside the gene matches: 8. Germline-derived CDR1 and CDR2 are SGHTS and YDEGEE. The CDR3 nucleotides read TGTGCCAGCAGCTTCGGGACAGGGGGCTTGGTAGCCTACGAGCAGTACTTC. This sequence encodes CASSFGTGGLVAYEQYF.

This chain joins TRBV19 and TRBJ2-2, with TRBD1 identical over 11 bases. CDR3 length: 22 residues. Germline V CDR1 and CDR2: LNHDA, SQIVND (reference sequence). The V and J ends lost 5 bases and 0 bases, in that order; junction bases with no gene match: 20. CDR3 sequence (DNA): TGTGCCAGTAGTTCCCGTATAAGCGTGGACAGGGGGCTTAGGGCGAACACCGGGGAGCTGTTTTTT. Translation: CASSSRISVDRGLRANTGELFF.

V usage is TRBV4-1 and J usage is TRBJ2-1; the match to TRBD1 covers 10 bases. This CDR3 has 16 residues. V trimming: 4 bases; J trimming: 6 bases; junction bases outside the gene matches: 9. CDR1 is MGHRA, CDR2 YSYEKL, per germline. CDR3 nucleotide sequence: TGCGCCAGCAGCCGATTAGGGACAGGGGCTAGCAATGAGCAGTTCTTC. Its translation: CASSRLGTGASNEQFF.

This chain uses TRBV11-3 with TRBJ2-3; 7 bases map to TRBD2. Germline values: CDR1 SGHNT, CDR2 YENEEA. This CDR3 has 14 amino acids. V was pared by 9 bases and J by 2 bases, with 8 bases of the junction left unmatched. CDR3 DNA: TGTGCCAGTGCCCCCGGGGGGATCACAGATACGCAGTATTTT. The encoded protein is CASAPGGITDTQYF.

This chain uses TRBV2 with TRBJ1-5; 7 nucleotides line up with TRBD1. CDR3 length: 15 residues. Germline V gene data show CDR1 as SNHLY and CDR2 as FYNNEI. The V and J ends lost 6 bases and 2 bases, in that order; junction bases with no gene match: 7. CDR3 DNA: TGTGCCAGCAGGACGGGACAGTCGGGCAATCAGCCCCAGCATTTT. Protein: CASRTGQSGNQPQHF.